This T cell receptor (beta chain) derives from a study of blood T cells in healthy people across ages. The second PCR ran roughly 6 to 12 cycles with a sample-barcoded 5' primer and J-beta primers. Each cDNA molecule received a tag from a template-switch adaptor that had 12 random nucleotides. Using its own MiXCR run on the 5' RACE reads, TCRdb lists one record per CDR3 protein. This sample has around 800,000 distinct CDR3 sequences, with 35% to 60% found just once. Germline assignment: CDR1 SNHLY and CDR2 FYNNEI. The CDR3 consists of 15 residues. V was trimmed by 1 base and J by 4 bases, leaving 13 bases between them. This clonotype was found a few times. Its antigen remains unidentified. Study-wide findings and caveats: Long-lived donors carried more naive CD4+ cells and greater diversity than aged donors. A roughly linear age-dependent decrease characterized TCR beta diversity per million T cells.

Sequencing used blood. The chain has TRBV2 and TRBJ1-2, with TRBD1 as a possible D gene (5 bases). The clonotype comes from an elderly man in good health. The DNA for the CDR3 is TGTGCCAGCAGTGAAGAAGGAGGGGAGCTCTATGGCTACACCTTC. Its protein product is CASSEEGGELYGYTF. The full variable domain, completed using reference TRBV2 and TRBJ1-2, is EPEVTQTPSHQVTQMGQEVILRCVPISNHLYFYWYRQILGQKVEFLVSFYNNEISEKSEIFDDQFSVERPDGSNFTLKIRSTKLEDSAMYFCASSEEGGELYGYTFGSGTRLTVV.